The 29 T cell receptor beta chains reported below all come from one sample, sequenced in a study of a mutant IDH1 vaccine in newly diagnosed glioma. Noted time point: week 23, last vaccination. In every dose of vaccine, 300 ug of mutant IDH1 20-mer peptide was given alongside topical imiquimod. The antigens of these receptors remain unknown. Some clones are missing from TCRdb's copy, which holds only in-frame ones; the method was immunoSEQ multiplex PCR. The sample records over 35,000 clones, less than 85% being singletons. This material consisted of PBMCs, taken from a glioma patient whose treatment included an IDH1 peptide vaccine. The source of these receptors is a young woman with glioma. Some clones in this sample may be carry-over from other donors' samples.

The rearrangement uses TRBV7-2 and TRBJ1-1; no clear D gene. The CDR3 covers 13 residues. Germline CDR1 reads SGHTA; CDR2 reads FQGNSA. The ends were cut back, 6 bases at V and 6 bases at J, with 14 bases in the middle. CDR3 amino acids: CASRPGPLPEAFF. CDR3 nucleotides: TGTGCCAGCAGGCCCGGACCCCTTCCTGAAGCTTTCTTT.

The CDR3 reads CASSPSIKDEAFF. CDR3 bases: TGTGCCAGCTCGCCGTCGATTAAAGATGAAGCTTTCTTT. V usage is TRBV18 and J usage is TRBJ1-1; the D is unclear. The V gene lost 6 bases and the J gene lost 7 bases, with 15 bases spanning the gap. The CDR3 contains 13 residues. CDR1 KGHSH and CDR2 LQKENI come from the germline V gene.

The chain carries TRBV7-8 and TRBJ1-5; 7 bases match TRBD1. J lost 8 bases, V lost 5 bases, and 12 bases had no gene match. The CDR3 length is 15 residues. Germline V gives CDR1 SGHVS, CDR2 FQNEAQ. CDR3 amino acids: CASSPGQAPREPQHF. The CDR3 coding sequence is TGTGCCAGCAGCCCCGGACAGGCCCCCCGGGAGCCCCAGCATTTT. Full variable domain (rest looked up from reference TRBV7-8 and TRBJ1-5): GAGVSQSPRYKVAKRGQDVALRCDPISGHVSLFWYQQALGQGPEFLTYFQNEAQLDKSGLPSDRFFAERPEGSVSTLKIQRTQQEDSAVYLCASSPGQAPREPQHFGDGTRLSIL.

The rearrangement joins TRBV7-3 to TRBJ2-1; 10 bases map to TRBD2. The CDR3 runs 15 residues. CDR1 SGHTA and CDR2 FQGTGA come from the germline V gene. The V gene end was trimmed by 2 bases and the J gene end by 9 bases; junction bases not matched to a gene: 7. The CDR3 DNA sequence: TGTGCCAGCAGCTTACGAACTAGCGGGATGGGTGAGCAGTTCTTC. Translating gives CASSLRTSGMGEQFF.

V gene TRBV5-4 combines with J gene TRBJ1-2, with 9 nucleotides matching TRBD1. This CDR3 contains 16 residues. The junction had 5 bases not matched to a gene; V was cut back by 2 bases and J by 0 bases. Looked up from germline, CDR1 is SGHNT and CDR2 is YYREEE (reference sequence). CDR3 coding DNA: TGTGCCAGCAGCTTTCCTACAGGGGGCGCTAACTATGGCTACACCTTC. It specifies CASSFPTGGANYGYTF.

This clone was detected only once. The V call is TRBV5-4, the J call TRBJ2-7; 7 bases are shared with TRBD2. Germline CDR1 SGHNT, CDR2 YYREEE (reference sequence). V shed 2 bases, J shed 7 bases, and the junction held 9 bases outside the gene matches. This CDR3 has 14 residues. The CDR3 loop reads CASSLAGHFGEQYF. As DNA, the CDR3 is TGTGCCAGCAGCTTAGCGGGGCATTTCGGGGAGCAGTACTTC. Filled out from reference TRBV5-4 and TRBJ2-7, the complete variable domain reads ETGVTQSPTHLIKTRGQQVTLRCSSQSGHNTVSWYQQALGQGPQFIFQYYREEENGRGNFPPRFSGLQFPNYSSELNVNALELDDSALYLCASSLAGHFGEQYFGPGTRLTVT.

The rearrangement uses TRBV6-5 and TRBJ2-2; D is tentatively TRBD1 or TRBD2 (5 bases each). In germline, CDR1 is MNHEY, CDR2 SVGAGI. Between the trimmed V and J ends, which lost 6 bases and 0 bases, there was a span of 11 bases. CDR3 size: 15 residues. The CDR3 spells CASSLRGANTGELFF. CDR3 DNA sequence: TGTGCCAGCAGCCTTCGGGGCGCGAACACCGGGGAGCTGTTTTTT.

The DNA for the CDR3 is TGTGCCAGCAGACCCGTGGAGGGACTGAACACTGAAGCTTTCTTT. Translated: CASRPVEGLNTEAFF. The rearrangement uses TRBV7-9 and TRBJ1-1, with D possibly being TRBD1 (5 bases). The CDR3 is 15 amino acids. Germline CDR1 is SEHNR and CDR2 is FQNEAQ (reference sequence). Between the trimmed V and J ends, which lost 6 bases and 0 bases, there was a span of 14 bases.

V and J are TRBV30 and TRBJ1-5, with D hard to call. The V gene lost 4 bases and the J gene lost 0 bases, with 10 bases spanning the gap. The CDR3 is 14 amino acids. The V gene's germline CDR1 is GTSNPN and CDR2 SVGIG (reference sequence). The CDR3 is CAWNDAFSNQPQHF. Written as DNA, the CDR3 is TGTGCCTGGAATGACGCCTTTAGCAATCAGCCCCAGCATTTT.

V is TRBV13 and J is TRBJ2-7; the D gene could be TRBD1 or TRBD2 (5 bases each). The CDR3 is made up of 17 amino acids. CDR1 is PRHDT and CDR2 is FYEKMQ in the germline V gene (reference sequence). Trimming took 0 bases from V and 3 from J, leaving 18 bases between them. Here the CDR3 DNA reads TGTGCCAGCAGCTTAGGAGGAAAATTCGGGGCGGTCTACGAGCAGTACTTC. This encodes CASSLGGKFGAVYEQYF.

The chain combines TRBV6-1 with TRBJ2-2, with a weak D call TRBD1 (5 bases). V lost 1 base to trimming and J lost 3 bases, with 9 bases between them. The germline gives CDR1 MNHNS, CDR2 SASEGT. This CDR3 contains 15 residues. The CDR3 spells CASSEEAGHTGELFF. In DNA form, the CDR3 reads TGTGCCAGCAGTGAAGAGGCAGGGCACACCGGGGAGCTGTTTTTT.

This CDR3 is CASSPRIGAGSNTEAFF. Here the CDR3 DNA reads TGTGCCAGCTCACCAAGGATTGGCGCAGGGTCGAACACTGAAGCTTTCTTT. The chain employs TRBV18 and TRBJ1-1; D may be TRBD1 (5 bases). Trimming took 2 bases from V and 1 from J, leaving 17 bases between them. In germline, CDR1 is KGHSH, CDR2 LQKENI. This CDR3 region has 17 residues. Supplemented by reference TRBV18 and TRBJ1-1, the full variable domain reads NAGVMQNPRHLVRRRGQEARLRCSPMKGHSHVYWYRQLPEEGLKFMVYLQKENIIDESGMPKERFSAEFPKEGPSILRIQQVVRGDSAAYFCASSPRIGAGSNTEAFFGQGTRLTVV.

This rearrangement joins TRBV7-8 to TRBJ1-5; no clear D gene. V lost 0 bases to trimming and J lost 3 bases, with 9 bases between them. The CDR3 length is 15 residues. Germline CDR1 reads SGHVS; CDR2 reads FQNEAQ. This CDR3 is CASSLAASPNQPQHF. CDR3 nucleotides: TGTGCCAGCAGCTTAGCAGCCAGCCCCAATCAGCCCCAGCATTTT.

The chain uses TRBV25-1 and TRBJ1-6; D is unclear. Per germline, CDR1 MGHDK and CDR2 SYGVNS. The CDR3 runs 14 residues. The V and J ends lost 4 bases and 6 bases respectively, with 10 bases between them. CDR3 sequence: CASSVAEVNSPLHF. The DNA for the CDR3 is TGTGCCAGCAGTGTCGCTGAAGTTAATTCACCCCTCCACTTT.

The rearrangement links TRBV30 to TRBJ2-5; no firm D call. The DNA end favors TRBJ2-7, so the J call may be wrong. The CDR3 has 11 residues. Germline V lookup: CDR1 GTSNPN, CDR2 SVGIG (reference sequence). As DNA, the CDR3 is TGTGCCTGGGGGGTAACCTACGAGCAGTACTTC. It is translated as CAWGVTYEQYF.

The rearrangement uses TRBV6-5 and TRBJ2-2; D is perhaps TRBD2 (6 bases). This CDR3 comprises 13 residues. Germline V gene sequence: CDR1 MNHEY, CDR2 SVGAGI. The ends were cut back, 6 bases at V and 7 bases at J, with 12 bases in the middle. This CDR3 reads CASSLPGDGELFF. As DNA, the CDR3 is TGTGCCAGCAGCCTTCCGGGGGACGGGGAGCTGTTTTTT.

In this sample, this clone turned up once. J is TRBJ2-7 and V is TRBV18; 7 bases align to TRBD1. CDR3 length: 15 amino acids. Germline V gene sequence: CDR1 KGHSH, CDR2 LQKENI. V shed 0 bases and J 5 bases; nucleotides not matched to a gene: 7. The CDR3 region is CASSPPLQGLNEQYF. For the CDR3, the DNA is TGTGCCAGCTCACCACCGCTACAGGGGCTTAACGAGCAGTACTTC. Variable domain in full (rest from reference TRBV18 and TRBJ2-7): NAGVMQNPRHLVRRRGQEARLRCSPMKGHSHVYWYRQLPEEGLKFMVYLQKENIIDESGMPKERFSAEFPKEGPSILRIQQVVRGDSAAYFCASSPPLQGLNEQYFGPGTRLTVT.

The gene calls are TRBV29-1 and TRBJ2-6; possible D gene TRBD1, 5 bases. This CDR3 is built from 15 residues. CDR1 is SQVTM and CDR2 is ANQGSEA in the germline V gene. Trimming took 1 base from V and 0 from J, leaving 7 bases between them. CDR3 in DNA: TGCAGCGTTGAAGGAGACAGCTCTGGGGCCAACGTCCTGACTTTC. Its translation: CSVEGDSSGANVLTF. The entire variable domain, with the rest obtained from reference TRBV29-1 and TRBJ2-6, is as follows: SAVISQKPSRDICQRGTSLTIQCQVDSQVTMMFWYRQQPGQSLTLIATANQGSEATYESGFVIDKFPISRPNLTFSTLTVSNMSPEDSSIYLCSVEGDSSGANVLTFGAGSRLTVL.

The chain is built from TRBV29-1 and TRBJ1-5; D is possibly TRBD1 (6 bases). CDR3 length equals 14 residues. Trimming pared 4 bases from V and 3 bases from J, leaving 13 bases between. CDR1 and CDR2 (germline): SQVTM, ANQGSEA. The CDR3 DNA reads as TGCAGCGTTGGAGGAGGGGGGCCCAATCAGCCCCAGCATTTT. It specifies CSVGGGGPNQPQHF.

This chain links TRBV4-2 with TRBJ2-2; D might be TRBD2 (5 bases). This CDR3 has 17 residues. CDR1 and CDR2 (germline): LGHNA, YNFKEQ. V lost 0 bases and J 1 base, leaving 12 bases between the germline ends. CDR3 region: CASSQDSGLLNTGELFF. The CDR3 DNA reads TGTGCCAGCAGCCAAGACTCCGGACTTCTGAACACCGGGGAGCTGTTTTTT.

The chain carries TRBV25-1 and TRBJ1-1, with 8 bases lining up with TRBD1. After removal of 4 bases from V and 7 bases from J, the junction contained 8 bases not matched to a gene. CDR1 is MGHDK, CDR2 SYGVNS, per germline. This CDR3 is 14 amino acids long. The CDR3, as DNA: TGTGCCAGCAGTGGGGGACAGGAGATCGGTGAAGCTTTCTTT. Its protein product is CASSGGQEIGEAFF.

The chain couples TRBV5-8 to TRBJ1-2; 7 bases align to TRBD1. Trimming at V came to 0 bases and at J to 4 bases, leaving 12 bases not matched to a gene. Germline V lookup: CDR1 SGHTS, CDR2 YDEGEE. The CDR3 is made up of 17 amino acids. In DNA, the CDR3 is TGTGCCAGCAGCTTGGCGGACCCCCGACAGGGAAGCTATGGCTACACCTTC. This encodes CASSLADPRQGSYGYTF.

This sequence joins TRBV11-3 and TRBJ2-1; no reliable D call. Trimming left V 5 bases short and J 0 bases short, with 5 bases between. Germline V gene data show CDR1 as SGHNT and CDR2 as YENEEA. The CDR3 consists of 13 residues. The CDR3 DNA follows: TGTGCCAGCAGCGGCTACTCCTACAATGAGCAGTTCTTC. This codes for CASSGYSYNEQFF.

This clone was seen a single time. This chain uses TRBV10-3 with TRBJ1-2, with D unclear. The V gene lost 6 bases and the J gene lost 2 bases, with 16 bases spanning the gap. This CDR3 contains 15 residues. Germline V CDR1 and CDR2: ENHRY, SYGVKD. CDR3 in amino acids: CAIRLQLMENYGYTF. In DNA, the CDR3 is TGTGCCATCAGGCTCCAGCTCATGGAGAACTATGGCTACACCTTC.

This clone was seen more than once but under ten times. V gene TRBV4-2 combines with J gene TRBJ2-6; 9 positions agree with TRBD1. Germline CDR1 reads LGHNA; CDR2 reads YNFKEQ. CDR3 size: 18 residues. Unmatched junction bases numbered 5, after V lost 0 bases and J lost 2 bases. CDR3 sequence reads: CASSQEQGAAPGANVLTF. The CDR3 nucleotides are TGTGCCAGCAGCCAAGAACAGGGGGCAGCCCCTGGGGCCAACGTCCTGACTTTC.

This rearrangement joins TRBV29-1 to TRBJ2-1, with no clear D. Germline lookup yields CDR1 SQVTM and CDR2 ANQGSEA. This CDR3 is 16 amino acids long. Trimming removed 5 bases from V and 3 bases from J, with 20 bases in between. The CDR3 loop reads CSVPLLERVDYNEQFF. CDR3 in DNA: TGCAGCGTTCCTCTCTTGGAACGGGTGGACTACAATGAGCAGTTCTTC.

The chain links TRBV25-1 to TRBJ2-7; 7 bases line up with TRBD1. With V trimmed by 5 bases and J by 7 bases, 11 bases remained unmatched. Germline values: CDR1 MGHDK, CDR2 SYGVNS. The CDR3 extends over 14 amino acids. CDR3 bases: TGTGCCAGCAGTCCAACCCCGGGACAGCCAGAGCAGTACTTC. Protein sequence: CASSPTPGQPEQYF.

The V gene is TRBV27, the J gene TRBJ1-2, with TRBD1 identical over 7 bases. The germline gives CDR1 MNHEY, CDR2 SMNVEV (reference sequence). The CDR3 loop spans 13 amino acids. The J segment lost 6 bases and the V segment lost 5 bases, leaving 6 bases of the junction unmatched. CDR3 residues: CASSRKGADGYTF. The CDR3 coding sequence is TGTGCCAGCAGTCGTAAGGGGGCTGATGGCTACACCTTC.

V usage is TRBV7-2 and J usage is TRBJ1-4; no clear D gene. V was pared by 5 bases and J by 8 bases, with 9 bases between. CDR3 length equals 12 residues. Germline CDR1 reads SGHTA; CDR2 reads FQGNSA. CDR3: CASSAGREKLFF. In nucleotides, the CDR3 is TGTGCCAGCAGCGCCGGTAGGGAAAAACTGTTTTTT.